This T cell receptor (beta chain) was found in a study of blood T cell repertoires in COVID-19. This clone was detected once. Only in-frame clones appear in the TCRdb table, and some are missing; sequencing was by immunoSEQ multiplex PCR. The sample contains approximately 21,000 clones, roughly 91% of which appear only once. The CDR3 is 15 residues long. Trimming took 5 bases from V and 6 from J; bases not matched to a gene: 6. The germline V gene has CDR1 SGHNT and CDR2 YENEEA. The source is a man between 65 and 80 years old with active COVID-19. V is TRBV11-3 and J is TRBJ2-5; 13 positions match TRBD2. The sequencing input was peripheral blood. CDR3 nucleotide sequence: TGTGCCAGCAGCCAACGACTAGCGGGGGGAAAGACCCAGTACTTC. It is translated as CASSQRLAGGKTQYF.